Shown below are 21 T cell receptor beta chains from a single sample sequenced in a study of T cells in Graves' hyperthyroidism and ophthalmopathy. From RNA transcripts, TCR beta CDR3 regions were amplified. TCR CDR3 regions were first amplified by RT-PCR with HTBI primers. MiXCR was run by TCRdb on the multiplex PCR reads, yielding one entry per CDR3 protein. Of 620,000 or so distinct CDR3 sequences in the sample, approximately 15% were seen once. Sequencing was done on a sample of blood. These receptors originate from a woman between 50 and 59 years old with Graves' ophthalmopathy.

This clonotype was seen ten or more times. The V and J genes are TRBV12-3 or TRBV12-4 and TRBJ2-2, with TRBD2 as a possible D gene (6 bases). The CDR3 is 16 amino acids. V shed 5 bases and J shed 1 base, with 14 bases lying between them. CDR3: CASSPIAERNTGELFF. The CDR3 DNA follows: TGTGCCAGCAGTCCTATAGCGGAAAGGAACACCGGGGAGCTGTTTTTT.

This chain uses TRBV5-4 with TRBJ2-1; 10 bases line up with TRBD2. The CDR3 runs 15 residues. V trimming: 4 bases; J trimming: 4 bases; junction bases outside the gene matches: 5. CDR1 and CDR2 from the germline V gene are SGHNT and YYREEE (reference sequence). The CDR3 reads CASSEREGAYNEQFF. The CDR3 DNA sequence: TGTGCCAGCAGCGAGCGGGAGGGCGCTTACAATGAGCAGTTCTTC.

This clonotype was seen only a few times. The V and J genes are TRBV20-1 and TRBJ1-2; 8 nucleotides line up with TRBD1. CDR1 is DFQATT, CDR2 SNEGSKA, per germline (reference sequence). V was pared by 2 bases and J by 8 bases, with 13 bases of the junction left unmatched. The CDR3 runs to 15 residues. CDR3 coding DNA: TGCAGTGCTAGACTCCAATCACAGGGGGGCGGGGGCTACACCTTC. It encodes CSARLQSQGGGGYTF.

This clonotype was detected many times. This rearrangement joins TRBV20-1 to TRBJ2-3, with TRBD2 matching over 11 bases. Trimming took 3 bases from V and 4 from J; bases not matched to a gene: 6. This CDR3 comprises 15 residues. Germline loops: CDR1 DFQATT, CDR2 SNEGSKA (reference sequence). CDR3 sequence: CSASPLAGVSDTQYF. The CDR3 DNA follows: TGCAGTGCTAGCCCACTAGCGGGAGTATCAGATACGCAGTATTTT.

This clonotype came up many times. The chain links TRBV3-1 to TRBJ2-7, with D unclear. This CDR3 spans 12 amino acids. V was trimmed by 3 bases and J by 0 bases, leaving 3 bases between them. From germline, CDR1 is LGHDT and CDR2 YNNKEL (reference sequence). The CDR3 sequence: CASSHDSYEQYF. CDR3 bases: TGTGCCAGCAGCCATGACTCCTACGAGCAGTACTTC.

This clonotype was seen ten or more times. The chain recombines TRBV12-3 or TRBV12-4 with TRBJ2-1; 12 bases are a match to TRBD2. V dropped 2 bases and J dropped 12; count of bases not matched to a gene: 14. The CDR3 is made up of 17 amino acids. This CDR3 is CASSLSTSGSSSYGQFF. CDR3 coding DNA: TGTGCCAGCAGTTTATCGACTAGCGGGAGTAGTTCCTATGGGCAGTTCTTC.

This clonotype showed up many times. The genes are TRBV6-1 and TRBJ2-2, with D possibly matching TRBD1 (6 bases). Trimming took 0 bases from V and 6 from J, leaving 8 bases between them. Per the germline V gene, CDR1 is MNHNS and CDR2 is SASEGT. This CDR3 comprises 14 residues. CDR3 coding DNA: TGTGCCAGCAGTGAAGCGTGGGGGCCCGGGGAGCTGTTTTTT. Encoded protein: CASSEAWGPGELFF.

This clonotype was recorded at least ten times. This chain links TRBV20-1 with TRBJ2-7, with D tentatively TRBD1 (6 bases). The V end lost 2 bases, the J end lost 2 bases, and 13 bases lay between the germline ends. Germline assignment: CDR1 DFQATT and CDR2 SNEGSKA (reference sequence). The CDR3 is 14 amino acids. CDR3 protein: CSARSRTATYEQYF. In nucleotides, the CDR3 is TGCAGTGCTAGATCCAGGACAGCAACCTACGAGCAGTACTTC.

This clonotype was counted many times. The V and J genes are TRBV7-8 and TRBJ2-1; the match to TRBD2 covers 11 bases. After removal of 5 bases from V and 4 bases from J, the junction contained 19 bases not matched to a gene. The V gene's germline CDR1 is SGHVS and CDR2 FQNEAQ. This CDR3 region has 20 residues. The CDR3 nucleotides are TGTGCCAGCAGCACCGGGACTAGCGGAACTGATAAGACCCCTTACAATGAGCAGTTCTTC. This codes for CASSTGTSGTDKTPYNEQFF.

Regarding this clonotype: This may be a read error: a much more frequent sequence differs by one nucleotide. The genes are TRBV5-1 and TRBJ2-7, with 11 bases identical to TRBD2. In germline, CDR1 is SGHRS, CDR2 YFSETQ. Trimming cost V 3 bases and J 6 bases; bases outside gene matches: 5. The CDR3 runs to 14 residues. The CDR3, as DNA: TGCGCCAGCAGCTACGGGACTAGCGGTCTCGAGCAGTACTTC. This translates into CASSYGTSGLEQYF.

The chain combines TRBV7-9 with TRBJ2-3; 14 bases line up with TRBD2. CDR1 and CDR2 from the germline V gene are SEHNR and FQNEAQ (reference sequence). Germline trimming cut 6 bases from V and 6 bases from J; bases unmatched to any gene: 8. The CDR3 is 16 amino acids. CDR3 DNA sequence: TGTGCCAGCAGAACCGGGACTAGCGGGAGAGGGGATACGCAGTATTTT. Its translation: CASRTGTSGRGDTQYF.

This clonotype was seen a few times. The V call is TRBV9, the J call TRBJ2-1, with D perhaps TRBD1 or TRBD2 (5 bases each). The CDR3 length is 15 residues. The V end lost 4 bases, the J end lost 6 bases, and 17 bases lay between the germline ends. Germline CDR1 is SGDLS and CDR2 is YYNGEE. CDR3 sequence (DNA): TGTGCCAGCAGCCCTATAGGGGACGGATTCAATGAGCAGTTCTTC. Translated: CASSPIGDGFNEQFF.

This clonotype was recorded a few times. The chain combines TRBV7-2 with TRBJ2-1, with 9 bases lining up with TRBD1. This CDR3 is built from 15 residues. Germline V lookup: CDR1 SGHTA, CDR2 FQGNSA. J was trimmed by 4 bases and V by 1 base; bases with no gene match: 2. CDR3 nucleotides: TGTGCCAGCAGCTTAGGAGGGACAGGGTACAATGAGCAGTTCTTC. Translating it yields CASSLGGTGYNEQFF. Complete variable domain (other parts from reference TRBV7-2 and TRBJ2-1): GAGVSQSPSNKVTEKGKDVELRCDPISGHTALYWYRQSLGQGLEFLIYFQGNSAPDKSGLPSDRFSAERTGGSVSTLTIQRTQQEDSAVYLCASSLGGTGYNEQFFGPGTRLTVL.

The chain carries TRBV9 and TRBJ2-5, with 8 bases identical to TRBD2. The CDR3 has 14 amino acids. J was trimmed by 5 bases and V by 5 bases; bases with no gene match: 8. Per the germline V gene, CDR1 is SGDLS and CDR2 is YYNGEE. CDR3 region: CASSPSGGLETQYF. The CDR3 DNA follows: TGTGCCAGCAGTCCCAGCGGGGGTTTGGAGACCCAGTACTTC.

The chain employs TRBV9 and TRBJ2-7; the match to TRBD1 covers 7 bases. Germline CDR1 and CDR2: SGDLS and YYNGEE. The CDR3 runs to 16 residues. Trimming removed 3 bases from V and 2 bases from J; junction bases left unmatched: 11. CDR3 DNA sequence: TGTGCCAGCAGCGACGGAGACAGGGAAGGCGCCTACGAGCAGTACTTC. It yields the protein CASSDGDREGAYEQYF.

In this sample, this clonotype turned up many times. V and J are TRBV3-1 and TRBJ2-5; maybe TRBD2 (5 bases). V was trimmed by 0 bases and J by 0 bases, leaving 8 bases between them. The germline V gene has CDR1 LGHDT and CDR2 YNNKEL (reference sequence). The CDR3 runs to 15 residues. DNA for the CDR3: TGTGCCAGCAGCCAAGATACGGGAAACCAAGAGACCCAGTACTTC. Its protein is CASSQDTGNQETQYF.

Of note for this clonotype: Being one base from a much bigger clone, this may be a read error. The chain employs TRBV4-3 and TRBJ2-3; TRBD2 might be the D (6 bases). The CDR3 is 16 residues long. Trimming removed 0 bases at V and 9 bases at J, with 19 bases between. Germline CDR1 and CDR2: LGHNA and YSLEER. As DNA, the CDR3 is TGCGCCAGCAGCCAAGACGCGGGGATGCCCTCCCCCACGCAGTATTTT. It encodes CASSQDAGMPSPTQYF.

This clonotype showed up just a few times. The chain couples TRBV18 to TRBJ2-2, with a tentative D call TRBD2 (5 bases). This CDR3 has 14 amino acids. Germline V gene lookup returns CDR1 KGHSH and CDR2 LQKENI. Trimming removed 3 bases at V and 5 bases at J, with 10 bases between. The CDR3 sequence: CASSPPPGTGELFF. CDR3 DNA sequence: TGTGCCAGCTCACCCCCACCGGGGACCGGGGAGCTGTTTTTT.

The chain employs TRBV7-3 and TRBJ2-5, with D maybe TRBD1 (6 bases). The CDR3 runs 13 residues. V was cut by 5 bases and J by 4 bases, with 11 bases left in between. CDR1 is SGHTA and CDR2 is FQGTGA in the germline V gene. For the CDR3, the DNA is TGTGCCAGCAGCACGACAGGTCGAGAGACCCAGTACTTC. Translation gives CASSTTGRETQYF.

As to this clonotype: A single base separates this from a much larger clone, so it may be a read error. The chain recombines TRBV12-3 or TRBV12-4 with TRBJ1-5, with TRBD1 as a possible D gene (5 bases). V was pared by 7 bases and J by 4 bases, with 17 bases between. There are 15 residues in the CDR3. CDR3: CASNSSGRLNQPQHF. CDR3 nucleotides: TGTGCCAGCAATTCCTCGGGACGGTTAAATCAGCCCCAGCATTTT.

This clonotype was observed many times. The V gene is TRBV7-3, the J gene TRBJ2-3; D ambiguous. Germline values: CDR1 SGHTA, CDR2 FQGTGA. V shed 1 base and J shed 0 bases, with 8 bases lying between them. The length of the CDR3 is 15 residues. The CDR3 protein is CASSLILASTDTQYF. For the CDR3, the DNA is TGTGCCAGCAGCTTAATTCTGGCTAGCACAGATACGCAGTATTTT.